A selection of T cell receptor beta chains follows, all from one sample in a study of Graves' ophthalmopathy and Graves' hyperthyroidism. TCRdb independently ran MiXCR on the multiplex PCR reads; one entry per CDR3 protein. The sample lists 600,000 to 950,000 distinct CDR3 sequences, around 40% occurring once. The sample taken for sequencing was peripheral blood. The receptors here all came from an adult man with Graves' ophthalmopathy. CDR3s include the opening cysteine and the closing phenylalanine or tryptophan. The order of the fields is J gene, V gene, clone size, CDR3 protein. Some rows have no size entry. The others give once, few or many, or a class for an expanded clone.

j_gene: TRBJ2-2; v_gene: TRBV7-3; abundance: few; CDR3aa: CASSLTKGAGELFF
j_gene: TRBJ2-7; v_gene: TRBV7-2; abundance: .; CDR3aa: CASSLARLNEQYF
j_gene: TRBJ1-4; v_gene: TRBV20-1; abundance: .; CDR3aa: CSASPAGSEKLFF
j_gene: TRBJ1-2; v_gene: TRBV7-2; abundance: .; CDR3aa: CASRLGTASFKFHF
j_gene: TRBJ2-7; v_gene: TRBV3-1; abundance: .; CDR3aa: CASLTGTGYAEQYF
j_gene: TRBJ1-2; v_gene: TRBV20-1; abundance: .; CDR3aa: CSASSVDAGANYGYTF
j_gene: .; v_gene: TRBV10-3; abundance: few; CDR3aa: CASIAGDVSSYEQYF
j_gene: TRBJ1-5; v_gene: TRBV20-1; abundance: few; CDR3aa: CSASASGGSNQPQHF
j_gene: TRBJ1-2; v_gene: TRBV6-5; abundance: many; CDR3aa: CASSLNPGYGYTF
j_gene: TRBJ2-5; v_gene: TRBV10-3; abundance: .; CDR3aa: CASSGSRDSRETQHF
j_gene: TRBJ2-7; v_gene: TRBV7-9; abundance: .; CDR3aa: CASSPAGGQYF
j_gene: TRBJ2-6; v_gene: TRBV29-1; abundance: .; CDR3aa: CSVGWDNVLTF
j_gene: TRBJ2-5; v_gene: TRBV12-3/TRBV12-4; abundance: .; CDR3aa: CASSLRLGIQETQYF
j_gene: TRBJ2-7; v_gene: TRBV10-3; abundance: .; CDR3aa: CASIQGLSYEQYF
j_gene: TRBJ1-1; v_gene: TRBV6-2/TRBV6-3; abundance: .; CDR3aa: CASSSYGRAGAFF
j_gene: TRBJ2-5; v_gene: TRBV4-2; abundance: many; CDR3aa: CASSLDRDTNSETQYF
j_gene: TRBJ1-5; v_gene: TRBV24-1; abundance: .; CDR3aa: CASSSRTGNNQPQHF
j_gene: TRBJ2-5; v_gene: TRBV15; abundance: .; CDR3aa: CAPLAASETQYF
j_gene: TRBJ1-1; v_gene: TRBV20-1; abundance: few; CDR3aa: CSATKYTEAFF
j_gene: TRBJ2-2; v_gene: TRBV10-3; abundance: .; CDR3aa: CAISRTGTNTGELFF
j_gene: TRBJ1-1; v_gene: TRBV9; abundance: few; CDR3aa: CASSASSSRSNPEAFF
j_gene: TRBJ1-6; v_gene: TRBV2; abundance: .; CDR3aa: CASSASGDRANSPLHF
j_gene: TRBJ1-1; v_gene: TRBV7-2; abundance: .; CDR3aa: CASSYGGARGAFF
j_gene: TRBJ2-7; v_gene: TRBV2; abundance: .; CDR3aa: CASSSGVHEQYF
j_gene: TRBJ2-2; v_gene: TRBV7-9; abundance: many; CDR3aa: CASHNTGELFF
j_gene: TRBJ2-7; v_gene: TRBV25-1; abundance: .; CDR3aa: CASSLGFSSYEQYF
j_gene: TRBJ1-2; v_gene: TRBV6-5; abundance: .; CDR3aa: CASSPGGSDYGYTF
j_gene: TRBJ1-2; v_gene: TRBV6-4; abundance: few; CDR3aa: CASRRTRAYGYTF
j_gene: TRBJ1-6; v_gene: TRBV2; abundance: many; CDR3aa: CASSEGQPYNSPLHF
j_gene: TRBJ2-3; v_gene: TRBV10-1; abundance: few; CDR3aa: CASSPTSGGTDTQYF
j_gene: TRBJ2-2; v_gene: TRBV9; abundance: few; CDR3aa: CASSVGGEHTGELFF
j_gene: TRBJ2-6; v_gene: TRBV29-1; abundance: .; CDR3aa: CSVEETNRGSGANVLTF